The 28 T cell receptor beta chains presented below share a single source sample, sequenced in a study of T-cell memory formation after mild COVID-19. TCRdb fed the 5' RACE reads into MiXCR, producing one record per CDR3 protein. The sample has around 530,000 distinct CDR3 sequences; 20% to 25% are singletons. Sequenced sample: PBMCs or a T cell subset sorted from them (not recorded which). These receptors originate from an adult woman who had mild COVID-19 (a few samples of this study predate the infection). Cell type and time point are not known.

The V and J genes are TRBV7-2 and TRBJ1-2, with D unclear. Germline V gene sequence: CDR1 SGHTA, CDR2 FQGNSA. The ends were cut back, 1 base at V and 0 bases at J, with 12 bases in the middle. This CDR3 is 16 amino acids long. The CDR3 DNA is TGTGCCAGCAGCTTAGTGGCCGGAAAGACTAACTATGGCTACACCTTC. The encoded protein is CASSLVAGKTNYGYTF.

The chain combines TRBV20-1 with TRBJ2-7; D uncertain. Trimming stripped 0 bases from V and 3 bases from J, with 6 bases between. The germline V gene has CDR1 DFQATT and CDR2 SNEGSKA (reference sequence). This CDR3 is 12 amino acids long. The CDR3 DNA reads TGCAGTGCTAGAGATAAGAACTACGAGCAGTACTTC. Amino acids: CSARDKNYEQYF.

The chain carries TRBV7-2 and TRBJ2-3; no clear D gene. There are 12 residues in the CDR3. Trimming cost V 0 bases and J 10 bases, with 8 bases left between them. Germline CDR1 SGHTA, CDR2 FQGNSA. CDR3 bases: TGTGCCAGCAGCTTAGCGGCGAGTTCGCAGTATTTT. Protein sequence: CASSLAASSQYF.

The CDR3 DNA reads TGCGCCAGCAGCCCGGGTCTCGTGGGGAGCTACGAGCAGTACTTC. Protein product: CASSPGLVGSYEQYF. J is TRBJ2-7 and V is TRBV5-1, with D maybe TRBD2 (5 bases). The CDR3 is 15 residues long. V lost 4 bases, J lost 3 bases, and 17 bases lay in between. Germline CDR1 reads SGHRS; CDR2 reads YFSETQ. The variable domain in full, completed from reference TRBV5-1 and TRBJ2-7, reads KAGVTQTPRYLIKTRGQQVTLSCSPISGHRSVSWYQQTPGQGLQFLFEYFSETQRNKGNFPGRFSGRQFSNSRSEMNVSTLELGDSALYLCASSPGLVGSYEQYFGPGTRLTVT.

The CDR3 spells CATSEGTDTQYF. CDR3 nucleotide sequence: TGTGCCACCAGTGAGGGGACGGATACGCAGTATTTT. The J gene is TRBJ2-3, the V gene TRBV24-1, with D tentatively TRBD1 or TRBD2 (5 bases each). The germline CDR1 and CDR2 sequences are KGHDR and SFDVKD. V was clipped by 4 bases and J by 6 bases, with 7 bases between them. The CDR3 has 12 residues.

This clonotype was seen ten or more times. V gene TRBV5-1 combines with J gene TRBJ2-3; D tentatively reads TRBD1 or TRBD2 (7 bases each). The germline V gene encodes CDR1 SGHRS and CDR2 YFSETQ. The CDR3 has 14 amino acids. Trimming took off 3 bases at V and 4 bases at J, with 12 bases between the two ends. In nucleotides, the CDR3 is TGCGCCAGCAGCTCGGGGGGACAGTCAGATACGCAGTATTTT. This sequence encodes CASSSGGQSDTQYF.

This clonotype was picked up a small number of times. The rearrangement links TRBV7-3 to TRBJ2-1; possibly TRBD1 or TRBD2 for D (5 bases each). The CDR3 has 14 amino acids. Germline values: CDR1 SGHTA, CDR2 FQGTGA. Trimming cost V 5 bases and J 3 bases, with 11 bases left between them. CDR3 in amino acids: CASSQGDRYNEQFF. CDR3 bases: TGTGCCAGCAGCCAGGGAGATCGCTACAATGAGCAGTTCTTC.

The rearrangement uses TRBV12-3 or TRBV12-4 and TRBJ2-1; the match to TRBD2 covers 11 bases. V dropped 2 bases and J dropped 0; count of bases not matched to a gene: 3. The CDR3 extends over 17 amino acids. This CDR3 is CASSLSSGGSSYNEQFF. The CDR3 DNA sequence: TGTGCCAGCAGTTTATCTAGCGGGGGGAGCTCCTACAATGAGCAGTTCTTC.

This clonotype was observed a few times. This chain joins TRBV5-1 and TRBJ2-3; D perhaps matches TRBD2 (6 bases). From germline, CDR1 is SGHRS and CDR2 YFSETQ. The CDR3 is 15 residues long. Trimming took off 4 bases at V and 2 bases at J, with 14 bases between the two ends. The CDR3 region has the DNA TGCGCCAGCAGCCTTAGCGGCCCCCCCACAGATACGCAGTATTTT. This encodes CASSLSGPPTDTQYF.

This chain connects TRBV24-1 to TRBJ2-5; 7 bases line up with TRBD1. The germline V gene has CDR1 KGHDR and CDR2 SFDVKD. The CDR3 runs to 15 residues. V trimming: 4 bases; J trimming: 7 bases; junction bases outside the gene matches: 11. CDR3 nucleotide sequence: TGTGCCACCAGTGACCCGACCACAGGGGCCGGGACCCAGTACTTC. Its translation is CATSDPTTGAGTQYF.

The chain has TRBV6-2 or TRBV6-3 and TRBJ2-1; D possibly uses TRBD1 or TRBD2 (7 bases each). CDR3 length: 16 residues. Germline-derived CDR1 and CDR2 are MNHEY and SVGEGT. The germline V and J ends were trimmed by 5 bases and 6 bases, with 20 bases remaining between them. The CDR3 loop is CASSAPGGVYFNEQFF. The CDR3 DNA reads TGTGCCAGCAGTGCCCCAGGGGGGGTCTATTTCAATGAGCAGTTCTTC.

In its sample, this clonotype was seen a few times. This rearrangement joins TRBV24-1 to TRBJ2-3; D is undetermined. CDR1 KGHDR and CDR2 SFDVKD come from the germline V gene. V lost 2 bases and J lost 5, with 4 bases in between. The CDR3 sequence is 12 residues long. The CDR3 here is CATSDYKDTQYF. CDR3 nucleotides: TGTGCCACCAGTGATTATAAAGATACGCAGTATTTT.

V usage is TRBV20-1 and J usage is TRBJ2-7; perhaps TRBD2 as D (5 bases). Germline V gene data show CDR1 as DFQATT and CDR2 as SNEGSKA (reference sequence). Trimming took off 5 bases at V and 2 bases at J, with 13 bases between the two ends. This CDR3 region has 13 residues. Here the CDR3 DNA reads TGCAGTGCTGCCCGGGGTGGGGCCTACGAGCAGTACTTC. Its protein product is CSAARGGAYEQYF.

This clonotype has a count of ten or more. The chain has TRBV6-5 and TRBJ2-7; the D is unclear. The CDR3 extends over 13 amino acids. Germline lookup yields CDR1 MNHEY and CDR2 SVGAGI. Trimming stripped 6 bases from V and 0 bases from J, with 9 bases between. DNA of the CDR3: TGTGCCAGCAGCGATCACAGCTCCTACGAGCAGTACTTC. It specifies CASSDHSSYEQYF.

This clonotype has a handful of counts. The V and J genes are TRBV13 and TRBJ2-7; 9 nucleotides align to TRBD1. J was trimmed by 3 bases and V by 4 bases; bases with no gene match: 7. Per the germline V gene, CDR1 is PRHDT and CDR2 is FYEKMQ (reference sequence). The CDR3 length is 15 residues. The CDR3 reads CASSSTGTGNYEQYF. Written as DNA, the CDR3 is TGTGCCAGCAGCTCAACCGGGACAGGGAACTACGAGCAGTACTTC.

The table lists this clonotype with a few counts. The CDR3 loop reads CASSRGTSGSYEQYF. DNA for the CDR3: TGTGCCAGCAGCCGGGGGACTAGCGGTTCCTACGAGCAGTACTTC. V usage is TRBV3-1 and J usage is TRBJ2-7, with 11 positions matching TRBD2. Germline lookup yields CDR1 LGHDT and CDR2 YNNKEL (reference sequence). The V segment lost 4 bases and the J segment 1 base; nucleotides outside the gene matches: 3. This CDR3 is 15 amino acids long.

This chain uses TRBV6-5 with TRBJ2-3, with 10 bases that match TRBD1. Germline-derived CDR1 and CDR2 are MNHEY and SVGAGI. CDR3 length: 16 amino acids. V dropped 5 bases and J dropped 2; count of bases not matched to a gene: 7. The CDR3 DNA reads as TGTGCCAGCAGTGAAGGTGGGACAGGGGCCACAGATACGCAGTATTTT. It is translated as CASSEGGTGATDTQYF.

The chain employs TRBV28 and TRBJ2-3; D is perhaps TRBD1 or TRBD2 (6 bases each). Trimming shortened V by 6 bases and J by 6 bases, and 22 bases separated the two germline ends. This CDR3 has 16 amino acids. Germline assignment: CDR1 MDHEN and CDR2 SYDVKM. The CDR3 loop reads CASSQIGGGFYDTQYF. The CDR3 DNA sequence: TGTGCCAGCAGCCAGATAGGAGGGGGTTTTTACGATACGCAGTATTTT.

V gene TRBV4-2 combines with J gene TRBJ2-7, with a weak D call TRBD2 (5 bases). Trimming shortened V by 0 bases and J by 9 bases, and 12 bases separated the two germline ends. CDR1 is LGHNA, CDR2 YNFKEQ, per germline. CDR3 size: 13 residues. The CDR3 is CASSQESGYGQYF. The DNA for the CDR3 is TGTGCCAGCAGCCAAGAGTCGGGGTATGGGCAGTACTTC.

This rearrangement joins TRBV5-1 to TRBJ2-1, with unresolved D. V was shortened by 0 bases and J by 8 bases, with 12 bases between the two germline ends. The germline CDR1 and CDR2 sequences are SGHRS and YFSETQ. The CDR3 extends over 14 amino acids. The CDR3 DNA reads TGCGCCAGCAGCTTGGGGGCAGCCAGCGATGAGCAGTTCTTC. This codes for CASSLGAASDEQFF. Together with reference TRBV5-1 and TRBJ2-1, the CDR3 gives the full variable domain: KAGVTQTPRYLIKTRGQQVTLSCSPISGHRSVSWYQQTPGQGLQFLFEYFSETQRNKGNFPGRFSGRQFSNSRSEMNVSTLELGDSALYLCASSLGAASDEQFFGPGTRLTVL.

V gene TRBV7-2 combines with J gene TRBJ1-2; D gene ambiguous. CDR3 length: 14 residues. Germline loops: CDR1 SGHTA, CDR2 FQGNSA. The germline V and J ends were trimmed by 3 bases and 3 bases, with 11 bases remaining between them. CDR3 DNA sequence: TGTGCCAGCAGCTTGGTCGAGGTCGACTATGGCTACACCTTC. It specifies CASSLVEVDYGYTF. The complete variable domain, with remaining parts taken from reference TRBV7-2 and TRBJ1-2, reads GAGVSQSPSNKVTEKGKDVELRCDPISGHTALYWYRQSLGQGLEFLIYFQGNSAPDKSGLPSDRFSAERTGGSVSTLTIQRTQQEDSAVYLCASSLVEVDYGYTFGSGTRLTVV.

This clonotype has more than one count but fewer than ten. This chain links TRBV19 with TRBJ1-1; D remains ambiguous. The CDR3 is 13 amino acids. Deletions cut 1 base from V and 4 bases from J, with 7 bases between. CDR1 is LNHDA and CDR2 is SQIVND in the germline V gene (reference sequence). The CDR3 sequence: CASSIATVTEAFF. CDR3 nucleotide sequence: TGTGCCAGTAGTATAGCCACAGTCACTGAAGCTTTCTTT.

The rearrangement joins TRBV7-6 to TRBJ1-2, with 8 bases lining up with TRBD1. Per germline, CDR1 SGHVS and CDR2 FNYEAQ. Trimming took 4 bases from V and 6 from J; bases not matched to a gene: 1. This CDR3 spans 12 amino acids. The CDR3 here is CASSSGGDGYTF. The CDR3 nucleotides are TGTGCCAGCAGCTCAGGGGGCGATGGCTACACCTTC.

The table lists this clonotype with a few counts. The chain is built from TRBV7-2 and TRBJ1-5, with D tentatively TRBD1 (6 bases). Trimming cost V 1 base and J 5 bases, with 12 bases left between them. The CDR3 runs 15 residues. From germline, CDR1 is SGHTA and CDR2 FQGNSA. The CDR3 region is CASSLESRGYQPQHF. As DNA, the CDR3 is TGTGCCAGCAGCTTAGAATCAAGGGGGTATCAGCCCCAGCATTTT.

The chain employs TRBV14 and TRBJ1-2; D perhaps matches TRBD1 (5 bases). CDR1 and CDR2 (germline): SGHDN, FVKESK. V lost 4 bases and J lost 4, with 16 bases in between. The CDR3 totals 15 residues. CDR3 in DNA: TGTGCCAGCAGCCTGCTTCGGGGCGGAGGCTATGGCTACACCTTC. This gives the protein CASSLLRGGGYGYTF.

V usage is TRBV7-9 and J usage is TRBJ2-5; a weak D match, TRBD2 (6 bases). Trimming shortened V by 5 bases and J by 5 bases, and 18 bases separated the two germline ends. The germline CDR1 and CDR2 sequences are SEHNR and FQNEAQ (reference sequence). The length of the CDR3 is 15 residues. CDR3 in amino acids: CASSNPRGPEETQYF. For the CDR3, the DNA is TGTGCCAGCAGCAACCCGCGGGGCCCCGAGGAGACCCAGTACTTC. The whole variable domain, filled in from reference TRBV7-9 and TRBJ2-5, reads DTGVSQNPRHKITKRGQNVTFRCDPISEHNRLYWYRQTLGQGPEFLTYFQNEAQLEKSRLLSDRFSAERPKGSFSTLEIQRTEQGDSAMYLCASSNPRGPEETQYFGPGTRLLVL.

The genes are TRBV12-3 or TRBV12-4 and TRBJ2-7, with a tentative D call TRBD1 (6 bases). The CDR3 sequence is 13 residues long. The V end lost 5 bases, the J end lost 3 bases, and 11 bases lay between the germline ends. CDR3 sequence reads: CASSEQGNYEQYF. The CDR3 DNA follows: TGTGCCAGCAGTGAACAGGGAAACTACGAGCAGTACTTC.

This clonotype has just a few counts. The chain recombines TRBV9 with TRBJ2-2; tentative D call: TRBD2 (5 bases). The CDR3 spans 15 residues. Trimming cost V 4 bases and J 0 bases, with 10 bases left between them. CDR1 and CDR2 (germline): SGDLS, YYNGEE. CDR3 sequence: CASSYGVSNTGELFF. As DNA, the CDR3 is TGTGCCAGCAGCTACGGGGTTTCGAACACCGGGGAGCTGTTTTTT.